The next 26 T cell receptor beta chains were all read from a single sample in a study of T-cell reconstitution after alpha-beta-depleted transplantation in children. A library of TCRbeta sequences, prepared with unique molecular identifiers, was generated. TCRdb used MiXCR to reprocess the PCR reads, holding one entry per CDR3 protein. The data show roughly 100,000 distinct CDR3 sequences, 8% to 9% seen once. The sequencing used PBMCs from the stem cell graft donor, collected from the stem cell graft. These receptors all stem from a human donor who donated a stem cell graft to a child with congenital amegakaryocytic thrombocytopenia.

Ten or more counts support this clonotype. The V gene is TRBV5-5, the J gene TRBJ1-5, with TRBD1 as a possible D gene (5 bases). Germline CDR1 reads SGHKS; CDR2 reads YYEKEE (reference sequence). V dropped 4 bases and J dropped 4 bases, with 24 bases sitting between them. CDR3 length: 18 amino acids. DNA of the CDR3: TGTGCCAGCAGCCTCGGTGGATCGGGACCGTGGTTAAATCAGCCCCAGCATTTT. The encoded protein is CASSLGGSGPWLNQPQHF.

The genes are TRBV29-1 and TRBJ1-2, with a possible D match to TRBD1 (5 bases). V lost 2 bases, J lost 4 bases, and 14 bases lay in between. This CDR3 has 14 residues. Looked up from germline, CDR1 is SQVTM and CDR2 is ANQGSEA. As DNA, the CDR3 is TGCAGCGTTGAATTTTCTGACAGCTCCTATGGCTACACCTTC. Protein product: CSVEFSDSSYGYTF. The full variable domain, completed using reference TRBV29-1 and TRBJ1-2, is SAVISQKPSRDICQRGTSLTIQCQVDSQVTMMFWYRQQPGQSLTLIATANQGSEATYESGFVIDKFPISRPNLTFSTLTVSNMSPEDSSIYLCSVEFSDSSYGYTFGSGTRLTVV.

This clonotype was seen many times. V and J are TRBV29-1 and TRBJ1-2; TRBD1 is a possible D gene (5 bases). This CDR3 region has 11 residues. Germline CDR1 and CDR2: SQVTM and ANQGSEA. CDR3 in DNA: TGCAGTATAAGGGACGTCTATGGCTACACCTTC. It codes for CSIRDVYGYTF. Full variable domain (remainder filled in from reference TRBV29-1 and TRBJ1-2): SAVISQKPSRDICQRGTSLTIQCQVDSQVTMMFWYRQQPGQSLTLIATANQGSEATYESGFVIDKFPISRPNLTFSTLTVSNMSPEDSSIYLCSIRDVYGYTFGSGTRLTVV.

There are many counts of this clonotype. The rearrangement joins TRBV29-1 to TRBJ2-3; D unresolved. Germline CDR1 and CDR2: SQVTM and ANQGSEA. Trimming pared 4 bases from V and 7 bases from J, leaving 15 bases between. The CDR3 extends over 13 amino acids. CDR3: CSVVESLIHTQYF. CDR3 DNA: TGCAGCGTTGTTGAATCACTGATACATACGCAGTATTTT.

This clonotype has a count of ten or more. The V call is TRBV6-2 or TRBV6-3, the J call TRBJ2-1; tentatively, D is TRBD2 (5 bases). The germline gives CDR1 MNHEY, CDR2 SVGEGT. Trimming stripped 4 bases from V and 0 bases from J, with 7 bases between. This CDR3 has 14 amino acids. The DNA for the CDR3 is TGTGCCAGCAGTTCGGGGAGCTCCTACAATGAGCAGTTCTTC. Translation: CASSSGSSYNEQFF.

This clonotype was detected many times. The gene calls are TRBV5-1 and TRBJ2-2; D may be TRBD1 or TRBD2 (5 bases each). Trimming cost V 1 base and J 5 bases, with 15 bases left between them. Germline loops: CDR1 SGHRS, CDR2 YFSETQ. This CDR3 is 16 amino acids long. The CDR3 DNA is TGCGCCAGCAGCTTGCCACCGGGACCTAATACCGGGGAGCTGTTTTTT. Amino acid sequence: CASSLPPGPNTGELFF.

This clonotype was detected ten times or more. The V call is TRBV11-2, the J call TRBJ1-2, with D perhaps matching TRBD1 (5 bases). CDR3 size: 16 residues. Germline V gene data show CDR1 as SGHAT and CDR2 as FQNNGV. V gave up 4 bases and J gave up 5 bases, with 20 bases separating them. The CDR3 coding sequence is TGTGCCAGCAGCTCTCTATCATCGACAGTTTCATATGGCTACACCTTC. Its protein product is CASSSLSSTVSYGYTF.

On this clonotype: A read error is possible here, since a much larger clone lies one base away. The chain employs TRBV28 and TRBJ2-6; TRBD1 agrees at 7 bases. CDR1 is MDHEN, CDR2 SYDVKM, per germline. The CDR3 loop spans 14 amino acids. CDR3 loop: CASSDRAGANVLIF. For the CDR3, the DNA is TGTGCCAGCAGCGACAGGGCCGGGGCCAACGTCCTGATTTTC.

The chain employs TRBV6-7 and TRBJ2-7; TRBD1 or TRBD2 may be the D gene (6 bases each). TRBV6-7 is given ORF status, its function remaining uncertain. The CDR3 covers 14 residues. CDR3 in amino acids: CGASYAFGGNEQYF. DNA for the CDR3: TGTGGGGCCAGTTACGCCTTCGGGGGCAACGAGCAGTACTTC.

The sample holds many counts of this clonotype. This chain connects TRBV29-1 to TRBJ2-3; D uncertain. This CDR3 is built from 12 residues. V was pared by 3 bases and J by 6 bases, with 10 bases between. Germline V gene data show CDR1 as SQVTM and CDR2 as ANQGSEA. This chain's CDR3 is CSVEGGADTQYF. The DNA for the CDR3 is TGCAGCGTTGAGGGTGGTGCGGATACGCAGTATTTT.

This clonotype has a count of ten or more. This chain links TRBV27 with TRBJ1-1; 7 nucleotides match TRBD1. Per the germline V gene, CDR1 is MNHEY and CDR2 is SMNVEV (reference sequence). The CDR3 consists of 13 residues. J lost 4 bases, V lost 5 bases, and 4 bases had no gene match. In DNA, the CDR3 is TGTGCCAGCAGTATCGACAGGGCCACTGAAGCTTTCTTT. Translated: CASSIDRATEAFF.

This clonotype was counted many times. The chain joins TRBV5-4 to TRBJ2-1; a weak D match, TRBD2 (6 bases). Trimming shortened V by 0 bases and J by 7 bases, and 17 bases separated the two germline ends. The CDR3 has 16 residues. The germline CDR1 and CDR2 sequences are SGHNT and YYREEE (reference sequence). Here the CDR3 DNA reads TGTGCCAGCAGCTTGGAAGGGTGGGAGGATAGGAATGAGCAGTTCTTC. Its protein is CASSLEGWEDRNEQFF. Combining the CDR3 with reference TRBV5-4 and TRBJ2-1 gives the whole variable domain ETGVTQSPTHLIKTRGQQVTLRCSSQSGHNTVSWYQQALGQGPQFIFQYYREEENGRGNFPPRFSGLQFPNYSSELNVNALELDDSALYLCASSLEGWEDRNEQFFGPGTRLTVL.

The table lists this clonotype with a few counts. This chain links TRBV20-1 with TRBJ2-1; D is ambiguous. The CDR3 totals 8 residues. Germline lookup yields CDR1 DFQATT and CDR2 SNEGSKA (reference sequence). V was shortened by 7 bases and J by 7 bases, with 2 bases between the two germline ends. CDR3 nucleotides: TGCAGTGTTAATGAGCAGTTCTTC. This sequence encodes CSVNEQFF.

This clonotype occurred many times. The genes are TRBV20-1 and TRBJ2-4; D gene ambiguous. The CDR3 loop spans 11 amino acids. The V end was cut by 6 bases, the J end by 6 bases, with 9 bases between. Looked up from germline, CDR1 is DFQATT and CDR2 is SNEGSKA (reference sequence). CDR3 protein: CSADSINIQYF. The CDR3 DNA sequence: TGCAGTGCCGATTCCATAAACATTCAGTACTTC.

This clonotype was seen a handful of times. This rearrangement joins TRBV4-1 to TRBJ2-3; 7 bases align to TRBD2. The germline V gene encodes CDR1 MGHRA and CDR2 YSYEKL. Losses at the gene ends were 7 bases for V and 4 bases for J; bases not matched to a gene: 14. CDR3 length: 16 amino acids. The CDR3 loop reads CASTYFAGEVADTQYF. Here the CDR3 DNA reads TGCGCCAGCACCTACTTCGCGGGAGAGGTCGCAGATACGCAGTATTTT.

This clonotype occurred many times. The CDR3 DNA is TGTGCCACCAGTGATTTACCGGCGGGGGGCCAAGAGACCCAGTACTTC. This sequence encodes CATSDLPAGGQETQYF. The V call is TRBV24-1, the J call TRBJ2-5; 8 bases are a match to TRBD2. J gave up 1 base and V 1 base, and 4 bases lay outside the gene matches. CDR1 and CDR2 from the germline V gene are KGHDR and SFDVKD. The CDR3 has 16 residues.

This clonotype was counted ten times or more. This sequence joins TRBV29-1 and TRBJ1-2, with D hard to call. This CDR3 has 11 residues. Germline CDR1 is SQVTM and CDR2 is ANQGSEA. Between the trimmed V and J ends, which lost 2 bases and 5 bases, there was a span of 6 bases. The CDR3 sequence: CSVEQYYGYTF. The CDR3 coding sequence is TGCAGCGTTGAACAATATTATGGCTACACCTTC.

The sample holds a few counts of this clonotype. The chain joins TRBV7-2 to TRBJ1-2; D remains unclear. V was pared by 2 bases and J by 8 bases, with 12 bases between. CDR3 length: 13 residues. Germline lookup yields CDR1 SGHTA and CDR2 FQGNSA. The CDR3 DNA reads TGTGCCAGCAGCTTAAACAGTCGGAACGGCTACACCTTC. As protein: CASSLNSRNGYTF.

This clonotype has at least ten counts. This chain uses TRBV4-1 with TRBJ1-1, with a possible D match to TRBD1 (5 bases). The germline gives CDR1 MGHRA, CDR2 YSYEKL. The V end lost 0 bases, the J end lost 3 bases, and 17 bases lay between the germline ends. The CDR3 runs to 17 residues. The CDR3 DNA sequence: TGCGCCAGCAGCCAAGAACCCCAGGCAGGGTCGGACACTGAAGCTTTCTTT. It codes for CASSQEPQAGSDTEAFF.

There are many counts of this clonotype. The chain couples TRBV21-1 to TRBJ2-7. TRBV21-1 is reported as a pseudogene. CDR3 length: 12 amino acids. As DNA, the CDR3 is TGTGCCAGCAGCAAAGTCAAATACGAGCAGTACTTC. This codes for CASSKVKYEQYF.

Many counts were recorded for this clonotype. The V and J genes are TRBV5-6 and TRBJ1-2; 10 nucleotides line up with TRBD1. After removal of 7 bases from V and 4 bases from J, the junction contained 10 bases not matched to a gene. Germline CDR1 reads SGHDT; CDR2 reads YYEEEE. This CDR3 spans 15 amino acids. CDR3 sequence (DNA): TGTGCCAGCTTTCAGACAGGGGGCGATCGCTATGGCTACACCTTC. Protein product: CASFQTGGDRYGYTF.

This clonotype has a count of ten or more. The rearrangement links TRBV20-1 to TRBJ1-2; D not certain. This CDR3 spans 13 amino acids. The V end was cut by 0 bases, the J end by 6 bases, with 11 bases between. Germline loops: CDR1 DFQATT, CDR2 SNEGSKA (reference sequence). Written as DNA, the CDR3 is TGCAGTGCTAGAGATACGACTCTTAATGGCTACACCTTC. This codes for CSARDTTLNGYTF.

This clonotype occurred many times. The chain carries TRBV18 and TRBJ1-2; TRBD1 aligns across 7 bases. This CDR3 region has 16 residues. Germline lookup yields CDR1 KGHSH and CDR2 LQKENI. V was pared by 6 bases and J by 1 base, with 11 bases of the junction left unmatched. CDR3 protein: CASSRPAGQSNYGYTF. In DNA, the CDR3 is TGTGCCAGCTCCAGACCAGCGGGACAGAGTAACTATGGCTACACCTTC. The full variable domain, completed using reference TRBV18 and TRBJ1-2, is NAGVMQNPRHLVRRRGQEARLRCSPMKGHSHVYWYRQLPEEGLKFMVYLQKENIIDESGMPKERFSAEFPKEGPSILRIQQVVRGDSAAYFCASSRPAGQSNYGYTFGSGTRLTVV.

At least ten counts were recorded for this clonotype. The rearrangement links TRBV6-2 or TRBV6-3 to TRBJ1-3; possibly TRBD1 for D (5 bases). V was trimmed by 6 bases and J by 0 bases, leaving 18 bases between them. CDR3 length: 17 residues. The V gene's germline CDR1 is MNHEY and CDR2 SVGEGT. CDR3 DNA sequence: TGTGCCAGCAGATGGGACGCCCGGGCAGACTCTGGAAACACCATATATTTT. It codes for CASRWDARADSGNTIYF.

This clonotype showed up many times. The chain links TRBV7-2 to TRBJ2-5; 7 bases map to TRBD2. CDR1 and CDR2 from the germline V gene are SGHTA and FQGNSA. Trimming took 1 base from V and 4 from J; bases not matched to a gene: 3. The CDR3 contains 14 residues. CDR3 amino acids: CASSLGGRGETQYF. The CDR3, as DNA: TGTGCCAGCAGCTTAGGAGGGAGGGGAGAGACCCAGTACTTC.

In its sample, this clonotype was seen many times. The chain is built from TRBV7-2 and TRBJ1-4, with D perhaps matching TRBD1 (5 bases). This CDR3 contains 17 residues. Between the trimmed V and J ends, which lost 4 bases and 8 bases, there was a span of 23 bases. The germline V gene has CDR1 SGHTA and CDR2 FQGNSA. CDR3 protein: CASSSLGGAGSHEKLFF. CDR3 sequence (DNA): TGTGCCAGCAGCTCCCTGGGAGGGGCAGGGTCGCACGAAAAACTGTTTTTT.